The T cell receptor (beta chain) under discussion was sequenced for a study of CD8 T cells in Susac syndrome. Broader study findings: The number of individuals included in the study's TCR sequencing and HLA analysis was acknowledged as relatively small.

V dropped 7 bases and J dropped 6 bases, with 14 bases sitting between them. CDR3 length: 13 amino acids. Germline V gives CDR1 MNHEY, CDR2 SVGAGI. Concerning this clonotype: The antigen is unknown.

TEMRA cells were enriched by FACS, while CD8+ and CD4+ T cells were obtained through a negative isolation that was performed magnetically. A quantity of roughly 0.5 to 1 ug RNA underwent reverse transcription using random hexamers. TCRdb itself ran the immunoSEQ multiplex PCR reads through MiXCR, one entry per CDR3 protein. This sample has about 210,000 distinct CDR3 sequences; approximately 95% occur once, and the top ten carry 0.095%. The clonotype was recovered from a human donor with multiple sclerosis. The sequencing sample was made of CD4+ T cells from PBMCs. The chain combines TRBV6-5 with TRBJ2-3; D uncertain. The CDR3 DNA is TGTGCCAGCACTGGGATCTCGGTGGATACGCAGTATTTT. Translated: CASTGISVDTQYF.